What follows is one TCR beta chain and its context. The entry originates in a study of OX40 agonist ivuxolimab in advanced cancers. V was clipped by 7 bases and J by 1 base, with 13 bases between them. This CDR3 spans 15 amino acids. Germline CDR1 MDHEN, CDR2 SYDVKM. Blood sampling took place at baseline, cycle 4 day 1, and cycle 7 day 1. The table came from immunoSEQ multiplex PCR; TCRdb's copy has only in-frame clones and leaves some out. The table shows about 88,000 clones, with roughly 85% occurring only once. The rearrangement joins TRBV28 to TRBJ2-2, with TRBD2 as a possible D gene (6 bases). The source material was CD4+ or CD8+ T cells sorted from blood, sampled in a trial of the OX40 agonist ivuxolimab. The sequence derives from an adult with an advanced solid tumor such as melanoma, head and neck, liver or kidney cancer. This CDR3 is CASKLRRENTGELFF. For the CDR3, the DNA is TGTGCCAGCAAACTAAGGCGGGAGAACACCGGGGAGCTGTTTTTT.